This T cell receptor beta chain derives from a study of cytomegalovirus exposure and HLA in healthy donors (dated 2017 in TCRdb). For the wider study: According to an earlier analysis of several hundred of the donors, some 180 million T cells yielded some 110 million unique TCR beta sequences and about 280 Gb of sequence data. About 280 gigabases of sequencing data and 70 million to 95 million unique TCR sequences made up an early release that covered under 750 HLA-typed donors. The genetic ancestry cluster associated with self-reported Caucasian donors included 80% to 90% of the roughly 390 genotyped donors. The study was designed to test whether signatures of past pathogen exposure could be identified by cataloging public T cell receptors. The T cell repertoires of several hundred subjects were profiled by immunosequencing and related to cytomegalovirus serostatus. In addition to the first cohort of about 650 subjects, a separate validation cohort of 100 to 150 different subjects was used. The study combined high-throughput TCR immunosequencing, statistical association of individual TCRs with disease status, and machine learning to predict cytomegalovirus infection status. In a later analysis, previously published TCR beta repertoires from more than 500 donors were re-analyzed and high-resolution HLA genotyping was added so that TCR occurrence patterns could be studied. Rather than using new phenotypic data, the later analysis identified candidate immune exposures from TCR beta sequences and from how often those sequences occurred across donors. An earlier analysis of around 580 of the donors used high-throughput TCR beta sequencing to judge whether each TCR beta V gene segment behaved as functional or pseudogenic. Donor age, sex, ethnicity and CMV serostatus were compiled together with the repertoire data. In a later genetic analysis, genome-wide SNP genotypes for about three fifths of the roughly 670 donors were used, and that subset was treated as a discovery cohort. Every discovery cohort repertoire had been produced on one sequencing platform. HLA typing covered class I and class II loci at four-digit resolution. The number of donors typed differed by locus, with about 620-630 for A, B, C, DRB1 and DQB1, more than 500 for DQA1, 600 to 610 for DPA1, and some 440 for DPB1. Roughly five DR-DQ haplotypes were treated as single units for association and clustering because of strong linkage in the cohort. Among roughly 400 genotyped donors of the cohort, an average of roughly 230,000 unique TCR beta nucleotide sequences was sequenced per donor, of which roughly 18% were non-productive. The paper's findings and limits, for the study overall: In an earlier analysis of about 600 of the donors, most TCR beta V segments appeared in productive rearrangements about 87% or about 30% of the time, broadly matching IMGT annotations. The study listed 164 TCR beta chains as associated with cytomegalovirus. A later analysis found that HLA-associated TCR beta chains were more clonally expanded and had lower generation probabilities than equally common non-associated chains. According to a later analysis, parvovirus B19, influenza, CMV and Epstein-Barr virus appeared linked to several top co-occurrence clusters. A group of highly shared sequence variants was considered likely to be a technical artifact of the sequencing pipeline. Most TCR sequences were seen in very few donors, while some public TCRs were found in many individuals. Only TCR beta chains were sequenced in this cohort, and the absence of alpha or paired-chain data limited detectable features. The earlier analysis of approximately 590 of the donors excluded over 15 rarely observed V segments, including chromosome 9 orphons, because counts were too low. An association between a missense DCLRE1C variant and V-gene and J-gene trimming of TCR beta chains was found in a later genetic analysis and replicated in an independent cohort. Roughly uniform sequencing depth across donors was assumed in presence/absence analyses, although this assumption may not hold. A few of the identified cytomegalovirus-associated TCR beta chains were confirmed in vitro to be specific for cytomegalovirus antigens. Compared with the roughly 670-donor mean, donors in an Asian-associated ancestry cluster had fewer N-insertions in productive TCRs, according to a later genetic analysis. Some IMGT-functional V segments, including TRBV6-2 and TRBV6-3, could not be told apart with the 87-base-pair reads, so those segments were excluded. According to a later analysis, TCR association rates differed among HLA loci, with DRB1 alleles showing the most associated TCRs and HLA-C alleles showing the fewest. In both the original and validation cohorts, the classifier was reported to diagnose cytomegalovirus status with high specificity and sensitivity. When HLA alleles, especially DR and DQ, strongly co-occurred, attributing TCR associations to individual alleles was difficult. It was suggested by the authors that the approach could potentially be generalized to other disease states and immunological phenotypes. Because HLA typing was unavailable for some donors at each locus, only the typed subset was used in association tests. Immune exposure information for the cohort was limited to CMV serostatus. In a later analysis, 16,951 TCR beta sequences were associated with specific HLA alleles at a false discovery rate of 0.05. A later analysis found that most CMV-associated TCR beta chains appeared HLA-restricted, with HLA associations seemingly driven largely by CMV exposure. Linkage disequilibrium might explain the correlated functional status among segregating V segments, but an unknown experimental factor could not be excluded. A further reported finding was that TCR beta sequences accurately predicted the HLA-A and HLA-B alleles for most subjects in the first cohort.

The cohort was made up of approximately 670 healthy bone marrow donors. Cohort members were all nominally healthy when sampled, although unrecorded immune exposures were likely present. The donor was CMV seronegative and was included in the group of several hundred seronegative cohort members. Every donor gave a peripheral blood sample, and the peripheral blood mononuclear cells from that sample were used for TCR beta sequencing. The Qiagen DNeasy Blood Extraction Kit was used to extract genomic DNA from the blood cell samples. The library was prepared using the immunoSEQ multiplex PCR assay. A mixture of 60 forward primers for TCR Vbeta segments and 13 reverse primers for TCR Jbeta segments was used in the multiplex PCR. Amplification of the CDR3 region of rearranged TCR beta genes was performed with a multiplex PCR assay on genomic DNA. On the Illumina HiSeq System, the amplified TCR beta libraries were sequenced as 87-base-pair reads. As for the authors' bioinformatics: In a later analysis, tens of millions of unique TCR beta chains were counted across the 500 to 850 repertoires, and roughly 11 million of these chains were shared by at least two donors. A nearest-neighbor algorithm error-corrected the raw reads and collapsed the reads into unique sequences, merging closely related sequences to remove PCR and sequencing errors. V, D and J gene segments were assigned by aligning CDR3 sequences to IMGT reference sequences. For a sequence to be retained, at least a six-nucleotide match to both a V gene segment and a J gene segment was required. A rearrangement was called productive if the CDR3 had no stop codons and remained in frame with V and J, and every other rearrangement was called non-productive. CDR3 was defined according to IMGT convention as the region running from the second conserved V-encoded cysteine to the conserved J-encoded phenylalanine. Sequences without an unambiguous match to a single V gene segment were excluded from the earlier analysis of about 600 of the donors. An earlier analysis of roughly 590 of the donors called V segments functional above 56.7% productive rearrangements and segregating when the between-donor standard deviation exceeded 5%. A statistical classification framework was built for diagnosing cytomegalovirus status from the catalog of TCR beta chain sequences. A later analysis assigned V and J genes by comparing TCR nucleotide sequences with IMGT/GENE-DB human TR gene sequences. In a later analysis, CDR3 sequences and most-parsimonious VDJ recombination scenarios were assigned using the TCRdist pipeline. In a later analysis, each TCR beta chain was defined by its CDR3 amino acid sequence together with its V-gene family, and reads lacking a unique V-gene family were excluded. As a way to deal with suspected cross-contamination and a sequencing artifact, a later analysis dropped more than 500 nucleotide sequences that were highly shared and had low generation probability. In a later analysis, a clonal expansion index was calculated for each public chain from normalized within-repertoire ranks of inferred template counts. Generation probabilities in a later analysis came from a VDJ recombination model fitted to out-of-frame rearrangements, and those results were checked against IGoR. In a later analysis, hypergeometric tests were used to score TCR-TCR, TCR-HLA and TCR-CMV co-occurrence, with a repertoire-size bias correction applied to TCR pairs. In a later analysis, false discovery rates were estimated by permuting HLA or CMV assignments 20 times. A later analysis grouped co-occurring TCRs with DBSCAN, adding TCRdist sequence similarity when clustering within HLA-allele-positive subsets. Co-occurrence clustering excluded repertoires with fewer than 30,000 or more than 120,000 public chains, plus five with anomalous nucleotide sharing. TCRdb mirrors the immuneACCESS table, restricted to in-frame sequences. Some clones are absent from its copies; in checked studies, under half trace to an unresolved V gene, and the reason for the others is unknown. From that table come the V and J calls and clone size; the DNA was used to work out D and trimming. This sample is represented by 200,000 to 250,000 clones; about 83% of them were singletons. Clones ranked in the top ten supply 1.2% to 1.5% of the sample.

The CDR3, cysteine through phenylalanine, is 11 amino acids long. The DNA shown is the 33-base CDR3, in frame from base 1. CDR1 and CDR2 are drawn from the germline V gene (reference sequence): MNHNY, SVGAGI. At the junction V is shortened by 5 bases and J by 7 bases, with 8 bases in between. This clone has more than one count but fewer than ten. This receptor's antigen is unknown. Base-call qualities are not available, and no considerably larger clone is one nucleotide away. The sequencing input was PBMCs. This clonotype was sampled from a girl under 18 in good health and CMV-seronegative. This chain joins TRBV6-6 to TRBJ1-1, with no D gene named confidently. The CDR3 is CASSETGEAFF. At the DNA level, the sequence is TGTGCCAGCAGTGAGACGGGTGAAGCTTTCTTT.